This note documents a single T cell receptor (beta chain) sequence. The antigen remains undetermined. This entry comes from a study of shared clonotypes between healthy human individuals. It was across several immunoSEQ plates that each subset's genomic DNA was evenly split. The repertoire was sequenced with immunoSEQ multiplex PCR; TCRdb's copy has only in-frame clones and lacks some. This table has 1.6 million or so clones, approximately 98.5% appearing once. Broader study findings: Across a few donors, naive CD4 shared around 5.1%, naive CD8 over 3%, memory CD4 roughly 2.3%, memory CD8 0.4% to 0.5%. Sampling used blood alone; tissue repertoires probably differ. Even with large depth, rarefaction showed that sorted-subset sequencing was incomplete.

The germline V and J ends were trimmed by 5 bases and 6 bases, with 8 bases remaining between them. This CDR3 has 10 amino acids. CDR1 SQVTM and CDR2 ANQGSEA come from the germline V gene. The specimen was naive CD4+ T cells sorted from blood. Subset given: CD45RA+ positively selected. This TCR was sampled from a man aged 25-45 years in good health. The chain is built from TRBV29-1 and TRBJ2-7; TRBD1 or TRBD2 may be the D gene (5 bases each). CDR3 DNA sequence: TGCAGCGTTTCAGGGACCGAGCAGTACTTC. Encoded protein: CSVSGTEQYF.